The rows below give T cell receptor beta chains drawn from one sample of a study of blood T cell repertoires in COVID-19. The assay was immunoSEQ multiplex PCR, and TCRdb's table has in-frame clones only and misses some. Among about 99,000 clones listed, approximately 87% were seen once. Sequenced sample: peripheral blood. The receptor source for this set is a human donor in a cohort sampled during active or convalescent COVID-19. CDR3s include the opening cysteine and the closing phenylalanine or tryptophan. Each record gives: D gene, J gene, clone size, V gene, CDR3 length, CDR3 DNA, CDR3 protein. The D gene is left open where the match is weak. Part of the rows lack a size; the others show once, few, many or a class for expanded clones.

>.|TRBJ1-2|.|TRBV21-1|19
TGTGCCAGCAGCAAAGTTACTGGCTACAGACAGAGTTTAAACTATGGCTACACCTTC
CASSKVTGYRQSLNYGYTF
>TRBD1|TRBJ2-2|few|TRBV7-3|16
TGTGCCAGCAGCCCTACTAGGACAGGAGTGACCGGGGAGCTGTTTTTT
CASSPTRTGVTGELFF
>TRBD1|TRBJ2-7|.|TRBV29-1|16
TGCAGCGTTGGGCCAGGGGGCCCCCTTCCCTCCTACGAGCAATACTTC
CSVGPGGPLPSYEQYF
>.|TRBJ2-2|.|TRBV4-1|16
TGCGCCAGCAGCCGAGTCCCAGCAGGGTTCACCGGGGAGCTGTTTTTT
CASSRVPAGFTGELFF
>TRBD1|TRBJ1-4|once|TRBV10-3|17
TGTGCCATCAGTGAGTCGGAAGGGGGCCCCCCTAATGAAAAACTGTTTTTT
CAISESEGGPPNEKLFF
>.|TRBJ1-4|.|TRBV5-6|19
TGTGCCAGCAGTCCACCCCCCGGCAGGGAGGTGACAACTAATGAAAAACTGTTTTTT
CASSPPPGREVTTNEKLFF
>.|TRBJ2-1|.|TRBV7-2|15
TGTGCCAGCAGCCCTACGGCAGGCACCTACAATGAGCAGTTCTTC
CASSPTAGTYNEQFF
>.|TRBJ1-6|.|TRBV19|15
TGTGCCAGTAGTCCCCCCGGGGTGAGGCCTCCACCCCTCCACTTT
CASSPPGVRPPPLHF
>.|TRBJ1-2|.|TRBV4-1|14
TGCGCCAGCAGCCAAGATCCGGAGGGGAATGGCTACACCTTC
CASSQDPEGNGYTF
>TRBD2|TRBJ2-5|.|TRBV30|19
TGTGCCTGGAGTACAGGACTAGCGGGGGGACTCAAGGGGCAAGAGACCCAGTACTTC
CAWSTGLAGGLKGQETQYF
>.|TRBJ1-1|.|TRBV19|15
TGTGCCAGTAGTGCCCCCTACAGGGCGAACACTGAAGCTTTCTTT
CASSAPYRANTEAFF
>TRBD1|TRBJ1-1|.|TRBV19|15
TGTGCCAGTAGTAGCTCTGGACAGGGGAACACTGAAGCTTTCTTT
CASSSSGQGNTEAFF